This entry lists 21 T cell receptor beta chains sequenced from one sample in a study of breast tumors, draining lymph nodes, adjacent tissues. TCRdb processed the multiplex PCR reads anew with MiXCR; each CDR3 protein has one entry. The data contain around 15,000 distinct CDR3 sequences, approximately 51% of them singletons. The specimen was tumor-adjacent breast tissue. The receptors were sampled from a female donor with breast cancer. Some clones in this sample may be carry-over from other donors' samples.

The chain's CDR3 is CASSRTGWAEQYF. CDR3 bases: TGTGCCAGCAGCCGGACAGGGTGGGCCGAGCAGTACTTC. The chain couples TRBV3-2 to TRBJ2-7; the D call of TRBD1 is as the table states it, not checked on the DNA. TRBV3-2 corresponds to a pseudogene. The CDR3 length is 13 residues.

The rearrangement joins TRBV7-9 to TRBJ2-1, with TRBD2 matching over 11 bases. V gave up 7 bases and J gave up 7 bases; unmatched junction bases: 6. This CDR3 has 14 residues. Germline-derived CDR1 and CDR2 are SEHNR and FQNEAQ (reference sequence). CDR3 sequence (DNA): TGTGCCAGCACCGTAGCGGGAGGGCAGAATGAGCAGTTCTTC. Amino acids: CASTVAGGQNEQFF.

By share, this clonotype ranks as medium-sized (0.01 to 0.1%). The CDR3 DNA sequence: TGTGCCAGCAGCTTGGGATTCATTAACTATGGCTACACCTTC. The encoded protein is CASSLGFINYGYTF. The rearrangement joins TRBV7-2 to TRBJ1-2; D gene uncertain. The CDR3 contains 14 residues. The germline V and J ends were trimmed by 3 bases and 1 base, with 9 bases remaining between them. Germline CDR1 SGHTA, CDR2 FQGNSA.

This chain links TRBV9 with TRBJ2-3; the match to TRBD2 covers 9 bases. This CDR3 spans 16 amino acids. V gave up 5 bases and J gave up 2 bases; unmatched junction bases: 9. The germline V gene encodes CDR1 SGDLS and CDR2 YYNGEE. The CDR3 sequence: CASRDGAGGNTDTQYF. CDR3 bases: TGTGCCAGCAGAGATGGGGCGGGAGGGAACACAGATACGCAGTATTTT.

By frequency in the sample, this clonotype is medium-sized. The chain recombines TRBV12-3 or TRBV12-4 with TRBJ2-7, with D perhaps matching TRBD2 (5 bases). V dropped 3 bases and J dropped 3 bases, with 15 bases sitting between them. CDR3 length: 15 amino acids. CDR3 amino acids: CASSFPRGGIYEQYF. The DNA of the CDR3 is TGTGCCAGCAGTTTTCCCCGGGGTGGGATCTACGAGCAGTACTTC.

The rearrangement joins TRBV5-4 to TRBJ2-2; TRBD1 matches at 7 bases. Germline assignment: CDR1 SGHNT and CDR2 YYREEE (reference sequence). With 4 bases clipped from V and 0 bases from J, the junction kept 9 bases outside the gene matches. The CDR3 is made up of 17 amino acids. The CDR3 DNA reads as TGTGCCAGCAGCGACCCGGGACAGAAGACGAACACCGGGGAGCTGTTTTTT. This sequence encodes CASSDPGQKTNTGELFF.

J is TRBJ2-3 and V is TRBV15, with TRBD2 matching over 9 bases. From germline, CDR1 is LNHNV and CDR2 YYDKDF (reference sequence). V shed 0 bases and J 3 bases; nucleotides not matched to a gene: 4. The CDR3 has 16 residues. CDR3 protein: CATSRDRGRVTDTQYF. CDR3 nucleotide sequence: TGTGCCACCAGCAGAGATCGCGGGAGGGTTACAGATACGCAGTATTTT.

Many counts were recorded for this clonotype. V and J are TRBV19 and TRBJ1-1; 7 bases are shared with TRBD1. Per the germline V gene, CDR1 is LNHDA and CDR2 is SQIVND (reference sequence). With V trimmed by 6 bases and J by 1 base, 8 bases remained unmatched. The length of the CDR3 is 15 residues. CDR3 coding DNA: TGTGCCAGTAGGGAACAGGGGAGATGGAACACTGAAGCTTTCTTT. This gives the protein CASREQGRWNTEAFF.

This clonotype was found many times. The chain uses TRBV7-2 and TRBJ1-5; D not certain. Germline lookup yields CDR1 SGHTA and CDR2 FQGNSA. The CDR3 has 12 amino acids. V lost 1 base to trimming and J lost 6 bases, with 4 bases between them. DNA for the CDR3: TGTGCCAGCAGCTTAGTCAGTCAGCCCCAGCATTTT. The encoded protein is CASSLVSQPQHF.

This clonotype was observed at least ten times. The chain links TRBV5-5 to TRBJ2-1, with 7 bases aligning to TRBD2. The CDR3 covers 16 residues. The V gene end was trimmed by 0 bases and the J gene end by 7 bases; junction bases not matched to a gene: 10. CDR1 is SGHKS, CDR2 YYEKEE, per germline (reference sequence). CDR3 sequence (DNA): TGTGCCAGCAGCTTGGCCCCTAGCGGAGGCCAAAATGAGCAGTTCTTC. Its translation: CASSLAPSGGQNEQFF.

This clonotype was counted many times. The chain employs TRBV18 and TRBJ2-5; the match to TRBD2 covers 9 bases. Germline loops: CDR1 KGHSH, CDR2 LQKENI. V was pared by 3 bases and J by 4 bases, with 12 bases of the junction left unmatched. This CDR3 has 17 residues. The CDR3 spells CASSPRVTSGGGETQYF. CDR3 in DNA: TGTGCCAGCTCACCGAGGGTGACTAGCGGAGGGGGAGAGACCCAGTACTTC.

This chain uses TRBV7-9 with TRBJ2-1; TRBD2 matches at 14 bases. V was clipped by 5 bases and J by 9 bases; unmatched bases: 6. CDR3 length: 15 amino acids. Germline values: CDR1 SEHNR, CDR2 FQNEAQ (reference sequence). CDR3 sequence: CASSGTSGSFGEQFF. Written as DNA, the CDR3 is TGTGCCAGCAGCGGGACTAGCGGGAGTTTTGGTGAGCAGTTCTTC.

Note on this clonotype: One end of the junction varies from germline; a read error may be responsible. The CDR3 DNA sequence: TGCAGCGTGGAAGGAGGGGTAGGCTCCTACGAGCAGTACTTC. It is translated as CSVEGGVGSYEQYF. The J gene is TRBJ2-7, the V gene TRBV29-1, with D possibly being TRBD2 (6 bases). The CDR3 contains 14 residues. Germline V CDR1 and CDR2: SQVTM, ANQGSEA.

Points on this clonotype: A junction boundary mismatches the germline segment, possibly from a read error. This chain links TRBV24-1 with TRBJ1-6; 8 bases are shared with TRBD1. Germline assignment: CDR1 KGHDR and CDR2 SFDVKD. This CDR3 comprises 11 residues. CDR3 bases: TGTGCCGCCGGGACAGGTTCATCCCTCCACTTT. It is translated as CAAGTGSSLHF.

By frequency in the sample, this clonotype is medium-sized (0.01 to 0.1%). This rearrangement joins TRBV15 to TRBJ2-7; D tentatively fits TRBD1 or TRBD2 (5 bases each). This CDR3 has 15 amino acids. V was shortened by 4 bases and J by 7 bases, with 20 bases between the two germline ends. The V gene's germline CDR1 is LNHNV and CDR2 YYDKDF (reference sequence). The DNA for the CDR3 is TGTGCCACCAGCATCCATTTGGGGGAGCTGGGTGAGCAGTACTTC. Translation gives CATSIHLGELGEQYF.

The V call is TRBV20-1, the J call TRBJ2-3; 7 bases are shared with TRBD2. CDR3 length equals 15 residues. The trim removed 3 bases at V and 3 bases at J, leaving 9 bases unmatched. From germline, CDR1 is DFQATT and CDR2 SNEGSKA (reference sequence). In DNA form, the CDR3 reads TGCAGTGCTAGCAGGCCTAGCGGTTTAACAGATACGCAGTATTTT. Translated: CSASRPSGLTDTQYF.

In this sample, this clonotype turned up many times. The rearrangement links TRBV7-9 to TRBJ2-7, with a possible D match to TRBD1 (5 bases). Trimming took 2 bases from V and 5 from J, leaving 7 bases between them. The CDR3 covers 12 residues. Germline CDR1 SEHNR, CDR2 FQNEAQ (reference sequence). CDR3 DNA sequence: TGTGCCAGCAGCTTAATAGGGGACGAGCAGTACTTC. This codes for CASSLIGDEQYF. Full variable domain (rest looked up from reference TRBV7-9 and TRBJ2-7): DTGVSQNPRHKITKRGQNVTFRCDPISEHNRLYWYRQTLGQGPEFLTYFQNEAQLEKSRLLSDRFSAERPKGSFSTLEIQRTEQGDSAMYLCASSLIGDEQYFGPGTRLTVT.

This clonotype was seen a few times. The J gene is TRBJ1-1, the V gene TRBV30; D gene ambiguous. CDR1 is GTSNPN, CDR2 SVGIG, per germline (reference sequence). CDR3 length: 12 amino acids. Trimming stripped 0 bases from V and 2 bases from J, with 4 bases between. The CDR3 loop reads CAWSVRNTEAFF. The CDR3 region has the DNA TGTGCCTGGAGTGTTCGAAACACTGAAGCTTTCTTT.

The CDR3 reads CATSDLGAEEKLFF. CDR3 DNA: TGTGCCACCAGTGATTTGGGGGCCGAGGAAAAACTGTTTTTT. The chain carries TRBV24-1 and TRBJ1-4; perhaps TRBD1 as D (5 bases). CDR1 and CDR2 from the germline V gene are KGHDR and SFDVKD. V was trimmed by 0 bases and J by 8 bases, leaving 9 bases between them. The length of the CDR3 is 14 residues.

The chain couples TRBV7-3 to TRBJ2-1, with 9 bases lining up with TRBD2. V lost 2 bases to trimming and J lost 6 bases; unmatched junction nucleotides: 5. The CDR3 length is 15 residues. CDR1 is SGHTA and CDR2 is FQGTGA in the germline V gene. In nucleotides, the CDR3 is TGTGCCAGCAGCTTAGCGGGAGGGCCCTCCAATGAGCAGTTCTTC. This sequence encodes CASSLAGGPSNEQFF.

This clonotype was recorded at least ten times. A much larger clone lies a single base off, so this may be a read error. The CDR3 here is CASRRGGSYEQYF. CDR3 bases: TGTGCCAGCAGGCGGGGCGGGAGCTACGAGCAGTACTTC. The rearrangement links TRBV6-5 to TRBJ2-7; 7 bases line up with TRBD2. V lost 6 bases and J lost 3; bases outside the gene matches: 5. Per the germline V gene, CDR1 is MNHEY and CDR2 is SVGAGI. CDR3 length equals 13 residues.